Listed below are T cell receptor beta chains from one sample, sequenced in a study of response to subunit inactivated influenza vaccine. Each CDR3 protein gets one entry after TCRdb re-called the RT-PCR reads with MiXCR. The sample has 450,000 to 700,000 distinct CDR3 sequences; 13% to 15% are singletons. The sequences come from PBMCs from blood, collected 11 to 12 days after vaccination. These receptor sequences come from a man aged 45-65 years who received an inactivated influenza vaccine. The CDR3 runs from the conserved cysteine through the conserved F or W. Fields, in order: CDR3 length, J gene, clone size, D gene, V gene, CDR3 DNA, CDR3 protein. The D gene is left open where the match is weak. Size values are once, few and many counts, or a class for expanded clones, and some rows have none.

>16|TRBJ1-1|.|TRBD1|TRBV9
TGTGCCAGCAGCGCCGGGACAGGGGGCGGTAACACTGAAGCTTTCTTT
CASSAGTGGGNTEAFF
>13|TRBJ1-5|.|.|TRBV5-1
TGCGCCAGCAGCCAAGATCAGACCCAGCCCCAGCATTTT
CASSQDQTQPQHF
>13|TRBJ2-1|many|.|TRBV3-1
TGTGCCAGCAGCCAAGTTAGCGACAATGAGCAGTTCTTC
CASSQVSDNEQFF
>14|TRBJ2-7|.|.|TRBV30
TGTGCCTGGAGTGTTGGGGGGACGTACTACGAGCAGTACTTC
CAWSVGGTYYEQYF
>18|TRBJ2-4|.|.|TRBV11-1
TGTGCCAGCAGCTTAGGCTTTCGTAAGTCGGTGGCCAAAAACATTCAGTACTTC
CASSLGFRKSVAKNIQYF
>13|TRBJ1-1|.|TRBD1|TRBV28
TGTGCCAGCAGAGGAGGGGGCCGTCCGGGTGCTTTCTTT
CASRGGGRPGAFF
>13|TRBJ2-3|.|.|TRBV6-1
TGTGCCAGCGGGGTTCCCTCCACAGATACGCAGTATTTT
CASGVPSTDTQYF
>15|TRBJ2-1|.|TRBD1|TRBV7-9
TGTGCCAGCGGTTTAGGGGACAGGGGGTACAATGAGCAGTTCTTC
CASGLGDRGYNEQFF
>16|TRBJ2-7|.|TRBD2|TRBV12-3/TRBV12-4
TGTGCCAGCAGTTTGCCTCCACTAGCGGGAGGCTACGAGCAGTACTTC
CASSLPPLAGGYEQYF
>13|TRBJ1-2|many|.|TRBV7-9
TGTGCCAGCAGCTTAGGGACAGTCTATGGCTACACCTTC
CASSLGTVYGYTF
>13|TRBJ2-1|few|.|TRBV29-1
TGCAGCCAAGGGGACGGCTCCTACAATGAGCAGTTCTTC
CSQGDGSYNEQFF
>16|TRBJ1-6|.|.|TRBV9
TGTGCCAGCAGCGTAGACCAGGGAGGTGGTAATTCACCCCTCCACTTT
CASSVDQGGGNSPLHF
>11|TRBJ2-7|many|TRBD1|TRBV12-5
TGTGCTAGGGGACAGATTTACGAGCAGTACTTC
CARGQIYEQYF
>14|TRBJ2-7|.|.|TRBV3-1
TGTGCCAGCAGCCATACAGGGTTTGGCAACGAGCAGTACTTC
CASSHTGFGNEQYF
>17|TRBJ2-4|few|TRBD2|TRBV18
TGTGCCAGCTCACCCCAGGGAGGGGCATTAGCCAAAAACATTCAGTACTTC
CASSPQGGALAKNIQYF
>14|TRBJ2-1|.|.|TRBV6-1
TGTGCCAGCAGTGAAGGTCAGATTTACAATGAGCAGTTCTTC
CASSEGQIYNEQFF
>15|TRBJ1-5|.|.|TRBV5-6
TGTGCCAGCAGCTTTTCAGGAGGGGCCCTCCAGCCCCAGCATTTT
CASSFSGGALQPQHF
>13|TRBJ2-7|few|.|TRBV29-1
TGCAGCGTCCGACGGGCCGGCTCCTACGAGCAGTACTTC
CSVRRAGSYEQYF
>15|TRBJ2-7|few|.|TRBV5-1
TGCGCCAGCAGCGGTTTGACAGGTCCTTCCTACGAGCAGTACTTC
CASSGLTGPSYEQYF
>16|TRBJ1-5|few|TRBD1|TRBV19
TGTGCCAGTAGCAGGCCCCAGGGGGCGAGCAATCAGCCCCAGCATTTT
CASSRPQGASNQPQHF
>17|TRBJ1-3|.|.|TRBV6-1
TGTGCCAGCACCCCGGGGCACCCTCTTGGGATTGGAAACACCATATATTTT
CASTPGHPLGIGNTIYF
>15|TRBJ2-3|.|.|TRBV7-2
TGTGCCAGCAGCTTAGTAGGGGTAGGCACAGATACGCAGTATTTT
CASSLVGVGTDTQYF
>17|TRBJ2-1|.|TRBD2|TRBV12-3/TRBV12-4
TGTGCCAGCAGTTTACCCCGTAGCGGGAGGGGATGGAATGAGCAGTTCTTC
CASSLPRSGRGWNEQFF
>16|TRBJ2-5|few|.|TRBV7-9
TGTGCCAGCAGCGAAAACCAGGGGGGAACAGGCGAGACCCAGTACTTC
CASSENQGGTGETQYF
>14|TRBJ1-1|many|TRBD1|TRBV5-1
TGCGCCAGCAGCCGAGGACAGGGCGGCACTGAAGCTTTCTTT
CASSRGQGGTEAFF
>18|TRBJ2-3|few|TRBD1|TRBV11-1
TGTGCCAGCAGCTTAGCGTTGTCCGGGACAGGGGGCTCCGATACGCAGTATTTT
CASSLALSGTGGSDTQYF
>15|TRBJ2-3|.|.|TRBV7-9
TGTGCCAGCAGCCCCGGGACTGCTAGCACAGATACGCAGTATTTT
CASSPGTASTDTQYF
>13|TRBJ1-5|few|.|TRBV14
TGTGCCAGCAGCCAAGATCGGGGTACGCCCCAGCATTTT
CASSQDRGTPQHF